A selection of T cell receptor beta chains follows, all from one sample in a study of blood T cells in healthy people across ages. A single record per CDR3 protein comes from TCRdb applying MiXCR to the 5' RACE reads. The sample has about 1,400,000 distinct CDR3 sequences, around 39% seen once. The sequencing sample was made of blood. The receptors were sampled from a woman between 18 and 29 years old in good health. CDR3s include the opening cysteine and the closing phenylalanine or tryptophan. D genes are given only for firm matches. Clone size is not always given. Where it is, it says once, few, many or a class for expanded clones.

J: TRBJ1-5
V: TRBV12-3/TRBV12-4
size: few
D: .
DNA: TGTGCCAGCAGTTTTGGGACTTCTGGCAATCAGCCCCAGCATTTT
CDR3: CASSFGTSGNQPQHF

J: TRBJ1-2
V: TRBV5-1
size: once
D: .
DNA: TGCGCCAGCAGCTTGTCGATAACCGGCAGGGATGGCTACACCTTC
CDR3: CASSLSITGRDGYTF

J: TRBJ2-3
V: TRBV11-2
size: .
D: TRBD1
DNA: TGTGCCAGCAGCGCCACCACCGCAGGGACAGGGCGCGCCAATACGCAGTATTTT
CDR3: CASSATTAGTGRANTQYF

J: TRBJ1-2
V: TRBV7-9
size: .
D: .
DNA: TGTGCCAGCAGCTGGGACATCCTTACTAACTATGGCTACACCTTC
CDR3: CASSWDILTNYGYTF

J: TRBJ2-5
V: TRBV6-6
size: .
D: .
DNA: TGTGCCAGCAGAGTCCGGGACAACCAAGAGACCCAGTACTTC
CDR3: CASRVRDNQETQYF

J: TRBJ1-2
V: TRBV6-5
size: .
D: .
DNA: TGTGCCAGCAGTTACGAGGGAGGCTATGGCTACACCTTC
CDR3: CASSYEGGYGYTF

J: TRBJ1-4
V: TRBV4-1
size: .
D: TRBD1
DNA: TGCGCCAGCAGCCAAGATGGAGGGACAGGGGTAAAACTGTTTTTT
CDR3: CASSQDGGTGVKLFF

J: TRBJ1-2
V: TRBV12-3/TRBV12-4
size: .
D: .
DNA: TGTGCCAGCACCCCCCTAAGGAAGGGGCTGAGCTATGGCTACACCTTC
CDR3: CASTPLRKGLSYGYTF

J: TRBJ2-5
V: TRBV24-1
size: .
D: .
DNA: TGTGCCACCAGTGATTTCCAAAACCCACAGGTTGACCAAGAGACCCAGTACTTC
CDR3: CATSDFQNPQVDQETQYF

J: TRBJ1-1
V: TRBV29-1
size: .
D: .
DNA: TGCAGCGTGGCCCTACAGTATCCGAACACTGAAGCTTTCTTT
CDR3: CSVALQYPNTEAFF

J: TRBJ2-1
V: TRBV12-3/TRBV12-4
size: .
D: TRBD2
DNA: TGTGCCAGCAGTTTAGCGCTCCTTAGCGGGGGACCTAGAGGGCAGTTCTTC
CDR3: CASSLALLSGGPRGQFF

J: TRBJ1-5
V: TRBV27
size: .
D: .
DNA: TGTGCCAGCAGGAGGACAGGCAATCAGCCCCAGCATTTT
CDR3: CASRRTGNQPQHF

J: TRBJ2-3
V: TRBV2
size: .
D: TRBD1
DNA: TGTGCCACCACACTGGCGGACAGGGAGAGAGATACGCAGTATTTT
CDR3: CATTLADRERDTQYF

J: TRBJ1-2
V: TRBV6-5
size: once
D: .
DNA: TGTGCCAGCAGTTACGCGGCAGGGTTCTATGGCTACACCTTC
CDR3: CASSYAAGFYGYTF

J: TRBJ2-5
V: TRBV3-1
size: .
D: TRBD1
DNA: TGTGCCAGCAGCCAATGGGGACAGTACGATCGAGAGACCCAGTACTTC
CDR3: CASSQWGQYDRETQYF

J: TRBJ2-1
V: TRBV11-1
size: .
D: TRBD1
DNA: TGTGCCAGCAGCTTAGGCCGGACAGGGGGCGATGAGCAGTTCTTC
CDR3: CASSLGRTGGDEQFF

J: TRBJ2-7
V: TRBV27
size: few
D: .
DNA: TGTGCCAGCAGTCTCAGGCCCCAATCTCCCTACGAGCAGTACTTC
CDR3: CASSLRPQSPYEQYF

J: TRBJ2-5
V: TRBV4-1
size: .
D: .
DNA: TGCGCCAGCAGCCAAGATTGGCAGGGAAGAGAGACCCAGTACTTC
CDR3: CASSQDWQGRETQYF

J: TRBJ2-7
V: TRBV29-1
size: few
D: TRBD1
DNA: TGCAGCGTTGTAAGGCAGGGGGCTTCTACCTACGAGCAGTACTTC
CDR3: CSVVRQGASTYEQYF

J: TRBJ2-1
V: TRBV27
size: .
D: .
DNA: TGTGCCACCAACAGGGGAGGGTACAATGAGCAGTTCTTC
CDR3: CATNRGGYNEQFF

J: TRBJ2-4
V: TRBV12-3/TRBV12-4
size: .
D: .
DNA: TGTGCCAGCAGCCTAACTGGAGGGTCCAAAAACAGTCAGTACTTC
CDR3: CASSLTGGSKNSQYF

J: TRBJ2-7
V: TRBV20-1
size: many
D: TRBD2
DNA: TGCAGTGCTAGGGAATTAGCGGGAAGCTACGAGCAGTACTTC
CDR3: CSARELAGSYEQYF

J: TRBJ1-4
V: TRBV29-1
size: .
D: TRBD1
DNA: TGCAGCGTTGAAGGACAGGGCCTGAGACTGTTTTTT
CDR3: CSVEGQGLRLFF

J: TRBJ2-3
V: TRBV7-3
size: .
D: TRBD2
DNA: TGTGCCAGCAGCTCCGCTGCTCGGATGGGGGGGAAGGATACGCAGTATTTT
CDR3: CASSSAARMGGKDTQYF

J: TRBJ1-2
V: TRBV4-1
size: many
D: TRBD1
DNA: TGCGCCAGCAGCCGGACCGGGACAGATGACTATGGCTACACCTTC
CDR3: CASSRTGTDDYGYTF